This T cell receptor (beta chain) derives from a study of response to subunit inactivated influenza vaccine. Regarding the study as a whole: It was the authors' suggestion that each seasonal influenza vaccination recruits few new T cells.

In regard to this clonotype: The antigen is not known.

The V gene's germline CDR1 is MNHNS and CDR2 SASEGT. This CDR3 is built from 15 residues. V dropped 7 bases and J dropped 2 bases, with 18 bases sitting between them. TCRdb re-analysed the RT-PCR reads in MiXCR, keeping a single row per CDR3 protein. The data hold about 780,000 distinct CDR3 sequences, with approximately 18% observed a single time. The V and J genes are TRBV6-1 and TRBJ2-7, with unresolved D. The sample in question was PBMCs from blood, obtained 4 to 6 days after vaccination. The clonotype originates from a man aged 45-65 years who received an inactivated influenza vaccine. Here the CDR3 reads CASTPEVLSTYEQYF. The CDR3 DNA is TGTGCCAGCACTCCTGAGGTCCTGAGTACCTACGAGCAGTACTTC.